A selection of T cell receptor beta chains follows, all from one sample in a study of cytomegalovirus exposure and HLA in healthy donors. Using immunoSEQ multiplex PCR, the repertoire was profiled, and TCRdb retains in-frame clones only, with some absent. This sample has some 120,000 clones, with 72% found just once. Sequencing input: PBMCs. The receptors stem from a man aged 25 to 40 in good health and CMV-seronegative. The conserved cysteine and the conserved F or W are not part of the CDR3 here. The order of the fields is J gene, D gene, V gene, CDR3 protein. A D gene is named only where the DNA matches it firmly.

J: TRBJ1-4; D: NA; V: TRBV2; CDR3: ASSVGGNEKLF
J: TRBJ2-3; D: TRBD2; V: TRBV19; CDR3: ASSSRRGGIDTQY
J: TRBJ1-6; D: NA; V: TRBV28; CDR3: ASSPIERRMLGVH
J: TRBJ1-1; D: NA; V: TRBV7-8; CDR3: ASTRGTSNTEAF
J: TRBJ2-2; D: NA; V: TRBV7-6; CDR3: ASSLVGRKNTGELF
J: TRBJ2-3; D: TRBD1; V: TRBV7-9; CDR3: ASSAHRGSDTQY
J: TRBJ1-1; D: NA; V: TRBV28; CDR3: ASSSWDSGVGQGNTEAF
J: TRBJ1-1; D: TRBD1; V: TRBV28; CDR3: ASSLLQDRKAF
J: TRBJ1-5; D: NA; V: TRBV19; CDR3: ASRQGSNQPQH
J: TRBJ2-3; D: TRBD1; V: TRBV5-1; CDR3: ASRLGQSTDTQY